The sequence of this TCR beta chain was determined in a study of a mutant IDH1 vaccine in newly diagnosed glioma. Overall study context: Among treated patients, around 60% were male and about 38% female, and mean age was about 40 years. Before enrollment, the patients had been treated with radiotherapy alone, temozolomide alone, or both together. Most of them had received both. Study-wide results and caveats: Whatever changes occurred in top peripheral T cell clonotypes seemed unrelated to pseudoprogression.

Sequencing used immunoSEQ multiplex PCR; TCRdb keeps in-frame clones, though not all of them. The repertoire consists of about 88,000 clones, with approximately 80% occurring once and the leading ten covering about 5.6%. This sample's time point: baseline, week 1 (first vaccination visit). Regarding treatment: pre-vaccination baseline after standard-of-care therapy. The CDR3 extends over 17 amino acids. With 5 bases clipped from V and 3 bases from J, the junction kept 13 bases outside the gene matches. In germline, CDR1 is SGHAT, CDR2 FQNNGV. About this clone itself: As yet, its antigen is unknown.

This specimen was PBMCs, taken from a glioma patient treated with radiotherapy, temozolomide or both. The chain carries TRBV11-2 and TRBJ2-7, with 10 bases fitting TRBD2. This TCR came from a man aged 40-49 years with glioma. Some clones in this sample may be carry-over from other donors' samples. The CDR3 nucleotides are TGTGCCAGCAGCCCAGAGGTAGCGGGGGGCAGGAGCTACGAGCAGTACTTC. Protein sequence: CASSPEVAGGRSYEQYF.